The 21 T cell receptor beta chains below all came from one sample that was sequenced in a study of early T cells in non-severe SARS-CoV-2 infection. TCRdb independently ran MiXCR on the 5' RACE reads; one entry per CDR3 protein. The repertoire holds around 33,000 distinct CDR3 sequences, 4.7% seen once, with 6.5% to 8.5% in the top ten. Sequenced: whole blood. These receptors all stem from an adult who was a healthcare worker with PCR-confirmed SARS-CoV-2 infection or an uninfected control (not recorded which).

This clonotype was found many times. V and J are TRBV12-3 or TRBV12-4 and TRBJ2-7; the match to TRBD2 covers 12 bases. CDR3 length equals 16 residues. The junction had 7 bases not matched to a gene; V was cut back by 5 bases and J by 2 bases. The CDR3 sequence: CASSPTLAGGPYEQYF. DNA of the CDR3: TGTGCCAGCAGTCCAACCCTAGCGGGGGGGCCCTACGAGCAGTACTTC.

The table lists this clonotype with many counts. The rearrangement uses TRBV6-2 or TRBV6-3 and TRBJ2-1; TRBD2 agrees at 8 bases. With V trimmed by 6 bases and J by 12 bases, 4 bases remained unmatched. The CDR3 sequence is 11 residues long. From germline, CDR1 is MNHEY and CDR2 SVGEGT. The CDR3 coding sequence is TGTGCCAGCAGAACTAGCGGCGGGCAGTTCTTC. This encodes CASRTSGGQFF.

This clonotype has at least ten counts. This chain links TRBV24-1 with TRBJ1-2; 8 positions agree with TRBD1. The trim removed 3 bases at V and 7 bases at J, leaving 6 bases unmatched. CDR3 length equals 14 residues. Per germline, CDR1 KGHDR and CDR2 SFDVKD. This chain's CDR3 is CATSDLPGGIGYTF. The CDR3 nucleotides read TGTGCCACCAGTGATCTCCCAGGGGGCATTGGCTACACCTTC.

This clonotype was seen many times. V usage is TRBV6-2 or TRBV6-3 and J usage is TRBJ2-2; TRBD1 is a possible D gene (6 bases). In germline, CDR1 is MNHEY, CDR2 SVGEGT. This CDR3 spans 15 amino acids. V lost 5 bases, J lost 1 base, and 11 bases lay in between. The CDR3 nucleotides read TGTGCCAGCAGTCCTTACAGGGAGAACACCGGGGAGCTGTTTTTT. Translation gives CASSPYRENTGELFF.

This clonotype was recorded a few times. The chain employs TRBV29-1 and TRBJ1-2; D possibly corresponds to TRBD1 (5 bases). The CDR3 contains 13 residues. Germline lookup yields CDR1 SQVTM and CDR2 ANQGSEA. Trimming pared 7 bases from V and 5 bases from J, leaving 17 bases between. CDR3 residues: CSAETGTPYGYTF. The CDR3 coding sequence is TGCAGCGCCGAAACCGGGACCCCATATGGCTACACCTTC.

This clonotype was recorded at least ten times. J is TRBJ2-1 and V is TRBV2; D may match TRBD1 or TRBD2 (5 bases each). The CDR3 contains 15 residues. Trimming stripped 0 bases from V and 7 bases from J, with 13 bases between. Germline V gene lookup returns CDR1 SNHLY and CDR2 FYNNEI. CDR3 residues: CASSEAMGTWNEQFF. CDR3 nucleotide sequence: TGTGCCAGCAGTGAAGCGATGGGGACCTGGAATGAGCAGTTCTTC.

The chain carries TRBV10-1 and TRBJ2-7, with no clear D. This CDR3 is 13 amino acids long. Germline lookup yields CDR1 WNHNN and CDR2 SYGVQD (reference sequence). Deletions cut 3 bases from V and 2 bases from J, with 8 bases between. CDR3 loop: CASSETPAYEQYF. In DNA form, the CDR3 reads TGCGCCAGCAGTGAAACCCCAGCCTACGAGCAGTACTTC.

This clonotype was counted many times. This chain uses TRBV7-6 with TRBJ2-5; the match to TRBD1 covers 7 bases. Germline values: CDR1 SGHVS, CDR2 FNYEAQ. V shed 1 base, J shed 0 bases, and the junction held 5 bases outside the gene matches. The CDR3 has 16 amino acids. CDR3 coding DNA: TGTGCCAGCAGCTTAGAAGGGGGCGCCCACCAAGAGACCCAGTACTTC. Translating it yields CASSLEGGAHQETQYF.

This clonotype occurred many times. This chain uses TRBV29-1 with TRBJ2-7; TRBD1 agrees at 7 bases. From germline, CDR1 is SQVTM and CDR2 ANQGSEA. V lost 6 bases and J lost 3; bases outside the gene matches: 5. The CDR3 consists of 12 residues. As DNA, the CDR3 is TGCAGCGTGGGGACAGCTAACTACGAGCAGTACTTC. This encodes CSVGTANYEQYF.

This clonotype was seen many times. The rearrangement uses TRBV4-3 and TRBJ2-1, with D maybe TRBD2 (6 bases). The germline V and J ends were trimmed by 2 bases and 9 bases, with 11 bases remaining between them. Germline lookup yields CDR1 LGHNA and CDR2 YSLEER. The CDR3 contains 13 residues. CDR3 in amino acids: CASSQWGVGEQFF. The CDR3 DNA sequence: TGCGCCAGCAGCCAATGGGGGGTTGGTGAGCAGTTCTTC.

The table lists this clonotype with many counts. The chain combines TRBV13 with TRBJ1-1; D is ambiguous. CDR1 and CDR2 (germline): PRHDT, FYEKMQ (reference sequence). The ends were cut back, 5 bases at V and 2 bases at J, with 15 bases in the middle. The CDR3 extends over 15 amino acids. CDR3 nucleotides: TGTGCCAGCAGCCTCGTCGGACGGCTTAACACTGAAGCTTTCTTT. Translation: CASSLVGRLNTEAFF.

This clonotype was seen repeatedly, ten times or more. This chain joins TRBV7-6 and TRBJ2-5, with D uncertain. The CDR3 runs 13 residues. V was pared by 4 bases and J by 5 bases, with 11 bases between. Germline V lookup: CDR1 SGHVS, CDR2 FNYEAQ. The CDR3 is CASSSRPGETQYF. The CDR3 DNA follows: TGTGCCAGCAGCTCCCGACCCGGGGAGACCCAGTACTTC.

This clonotype has a count of ten or more. V usage is TRBV30 and J usage is TRBJ2-7; TRBD1 matches 11 bases. V dropped 0 bases and J dropped 4; count of bases not matched to a gene: 5. This CDR3 region has 15 residues. The germline gives CDR1 GTSNPN, CDR2 SVGIG (reference sequence). In DNA form, the CDR3 reads TGTGCCTGGAGTGTGGGACAGGGGGTATTTTACGAGCAGTACTTC. Translated, it gives CAWSVGQGVFYEQYF.

This clonotype showed up many times. This chain uses TRBV2 with TRBJ2-4; the match to TRBD2 covers 7 bases. The CDR3 loop spans 12 amino acids. Trimming removed 5 bases from V and 13 bases from J; junction bases left unmatched: 8. Germline loops: CDR1 SNHLY, CDR2 FYNNEI. CDR3 in DNA: TGTGCCAGCAGTTACCACCAAGCGGGGCAGTACTTC. It is translated as CASSYHQAGQYF.

The V call is TRBV7-8, the J call TRBJ1-1; D is uncertain. The CDR3 totals 12 residues. Trimming cost V 3 bases and J 1 base, with 3 bases left between them. Per germline, CDR1 SGHVS and CDR2 FQNEAQ. The DNA of the CDR3 is TGTGCCAGCAGCTTTAAGAACACTGAAGCTTTCTTT. It yields the protein CASSFKNTEAFF.

The rearrangement uses TRBV13 and TRBJ2-6; D not resolved. CDR3 length: 15 amino acids. Trimming cost V 2 bases and J 3 bases, with 8 bases left between them. CDR1 and CDR2 from the germline V gene are PRHDT and FYEKMQ (reference sequence). The CDR3 here is CASSLPVRGANVLTF. The CDR3 coding sequence is TGTGCCAGCAGCTTACCGGTCCGTGGGGCCAACGTCCTGACTTTC.

This clonotype was counted at least ten times. V usage is TRBV7-9 and J usage is TRBJ1-5, with 7 bases aligning to TRBD1. V trimming: 6 bases; J trimming: 3 bases; junction bases outside the gene matches: 5. Germline values: CDR1 SEHNR, CDR2 FQNEAQ (reference sequence). CDR3 length: 14 amino acids. CDR3 sequence: CASSATGTNQPQHF. CDR3 in DNA: TGTGCCAGCAGTGCGACAGGGACCAATCAGCCCCAGCATTTT.

This clonotype was seen a handful of times. The chain couples TRBV4-1 to TRBJ1-1; D gene uncertain. This CDR3 region has 16 residues. Trimming pared 1 base from V and 1 base from J, leaving 13 bases between. Germline-derived CDR1 and CDR2 are MGHRA and YSYEKL. This CDR3 reads CASSQASWGTNTEAFF. The CDR3 DNA sequence: TGCGCCAGCAGCCAAGCCTCTTGGGGTACGAACACTGAAGCTTTCTTT.

The rearrangement joins TRBV7-6 to TRBJ1-4, with 8 bases aligning to TRBD1. V lost 4 bases, J lost 6 bases, and 7 bases stayed unmatched. Germline CDR1 reads SGHVS; CDR2 reads FNYEAQ. The CDR3 runs 15 residues. The CDR3 reads CASSSGQGGHEKLFF. The CDR3 DNA sequence: TGTGCCAGCAGCTCAGGACAGGGAGGTCATGAAAAACTGTTTTTT. Together with reference TRBV7-6 and TRBJ1-4, the CDR3 gives the full variable domain: GAGVSQSPRYKVTKRGQDVALRCDPISGHVSLYWYRQALGQGPEFLTYFNYEAQQDKSGLPNDRFSAERPEGSISTLTIQRTEQRDSAMYRCASSSGQGGHEKLFFGSGTQLSVL.

This clonotype showed up many times. This chain joins TRBV3-1 and TRBJ2-3, with 8 positions matching TRBD2. V was pared by 4 bases and J by 4 bases, with 4 bases of the junction left unmatched. Germline V gene lookup returns CDR1 LGHDT and CDR2 YNNKEL (reference sequence). The CDR3 runs 14 residues. For the CDR3, the DNA is TGTGCCAGCAGCCGCGGGGGGCGGGCAGATACGCAGTATTTT. It specifies CASSRGGRADTQYF.

This clonotype was observed a few times. A clone one base away is much larger, so this may be a read error. This chain joins TRBV24-1 and TRBJ2-1; D might be TRBD1 (5 bases). CDR3 length: 15 residues. Germline CDR1 reads KGHDR; CDR2 reads SFDVKD. The CDR3 region is CATGDPDSTYNEQFF. As DNA, the CDR3 is TGTGCCACCGGTGATCCCGACAGTACCTACAATGAGCAGTTCTTC.